This T cell receptor beta chain was recorded in a study of T-cell reconstitution after alpha-beta-depleted transplantation in children. Unique molecular identifiers were used to barcode this TCRbeta library. TCRdb reanalysed the PCR reads using MiXCR and keeps one entry per CDR3 protein. The table has 600,000 to 700,000 distinct CDR3 sequences, 16% seen once. Germline V lookup: CDR1 SGHAT, CDR2 FQNNGV. The J segment lost 6 bases and the V segment lost 1 base, leaving 1 base of the junction unmatched. The CDR3 has 13 residues. This clonotype was seen a handful of times. The chain recombines TRBV11-2 with TRBJ2-7, with 9 bases fitting TRBD1. The starting material was PBMCs from the stem cell graft donor, obtained from the stem cell graft. The clonotype originates from a human donor who donated a stem cell graft to a child with acute myeloid leukemia. The CDR3 DNA reads as TGTGCCAGCAGCTTAGGACAGGGGGTCGAGCAGTACTTC. Residues: CASSLGQGVEQYF.